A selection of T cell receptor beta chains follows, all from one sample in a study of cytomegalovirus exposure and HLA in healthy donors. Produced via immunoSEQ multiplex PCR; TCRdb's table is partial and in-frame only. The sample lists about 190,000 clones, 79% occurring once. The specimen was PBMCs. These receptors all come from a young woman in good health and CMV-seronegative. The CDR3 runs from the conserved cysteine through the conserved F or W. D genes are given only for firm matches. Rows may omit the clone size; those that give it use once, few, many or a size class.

TGCGCCAGCAGCTTCCAGGCGGGGACTGAAGCTTTCTTT	CASSFQAGTEAFF	-	TRBJ1-1	TRBV5-1	-
TGTGCCAGCAGCTTAGAGTCCGTGGGAGTCCTCTACGAGCAGTACTTC	CASSLESVGVLYEQYF	-	TRBJ2-7	TRBV7-9	-
TGTGCCAGTAGTAGACAGGGGAACACTGAAGCTTTCTTT	CASSRQGNTEAFF	-	TRBJ1-1	TRBV19	TRBD1
TGTGCCAGCAGCCCGGTGGGGGGACTCGGGGAGACCCAGTACTTC	CASSPVGGLGETQYF	-	TRBJ2-5	TRBV5-6	-
TGTGCCAGCAGACTAGCGGGGAGCTCCTACGAGCAGTACTTC	CASRLAGSSYEQYF	-	TRBJ2-7	TRBV6-5	TRBD2
TGTGCCAGCAGTTTACCCCTCGGACAGGGGGCCAGAGAGCAGTTCTTC	CASSLPLGQGAREQFF	-	TRBJ2-1	TRBV27	TRBD1
TGTGCCTGGCAGGGGGCCCAAAGCTCTGGAAACACCATATATTTT	CAWQGAQSSGNTIYF	-	TRBJ1-3	TRBV30	TRBD1
TGTGCCAGCAGCTCAAGGACTAGCGGGAAAACAGATACGCAGTATTTT	CASSSRTSGKTDTQYF	-	TRBJ2-3	TRBV7-2	TRBD2
TGTGCCAGTAGTATCCCCGCGGGTAATCTTACTACCTACGAGCAGTACTTC	CASSIPAGNLTTYEQYF	-	TRBJ2-7	TRBV19	-
TGCGCCAGCAGCTTGGACCGGGGGGGCTTAGATACGCAGTATTTT	CASSLDRGGLDTQYF	once	TRBJ2-3	TRBV5-1	TRBD2
TGTGCCAGCAGGGGGGACAGGTCAACCTCCTACAATGAGCAGTTCTTC	CASRGDRSTSYNEQFF	-	TRBJ2-1	TRBV27	TRBD1
TGTGCCAGCACCGAGTGGACACATAGCAATCAGCCCCAGCATTTT	CASTEWTHSNQPQHF	few	TRBJ1-5	TRBV5-6	-
TGTGCCTGGAGTAGCGGGCCCCCTAGCCGCAATGAGCAGTTCTTC	CAWSSGPPSRNEQFF	-	TRBJ2-1	TRBV30	-
TGTGCCAGTAGTACCGACAGGGGGCGCGACGAGCAGTACTTC	CASSTDRGRDEQYF	-	TRBJ2-7	TRBV19	TRBD1
TGTGCCAGCTTTCCGGGCACCGGGGAGCTGTTTTTT	CASFPGTGELFF	few	TRBJ2-2	TRBV6-6	-
TGTGCCAGCAGTTTAACTCTAGCTGGGGAGCTGTTTTTT	CASSLTLAGELFF	-	TRBJ2-2	TRBV28	-
TGTGCCAGCAGTTTGACAGGCCACTCTGGAAACACCATATATTTT	CASSLTGHSGNTIYF	-	TRBJ1-3	TRBV28	-
TGTGCCATCAGTGATCACAGCCAAGAGACCCAGTACTTC	CAISDHSQETQYF	-	TRBJ2-5	TRBV10-3	-
TGCGCCAGCAGTTACGGACAGGGGGACAATGAGCAGTTCTTC	CASSYGQGDNEQFF	-	TRBJ2-1	TRBV5-1	TRBD1
TGTGCCAGCAGCCCCCGGGGACAGGGCCCGTATTTT	CASSPRGQGPYF	-	TRBJ2-3	TRBV4-2	TRBD1
TGTGCCAGCAGTTATACAGCCATGAACACTGAAGCTTTCTTT	CASSYTAMNTEAFF	few	TRBJ1-1	TRBV6-5	-
TGTGCCAGCAAATTAACGGGACTAGATGGGGACGAGCAGTACTTC	CASKLTGLDGDEQYF	-	TRBJ2-7	TRBV27	TRBD2
TGTGCCAGCAGCTTAGGAGCGGGAGGGTACAATGAGCAGTTCTTC	CASSLGAGGYNEQFF	-	TRBJ2-1	TRBV7-9	TRBD2
TGTGCCAGCAGCTCCGACGGGGATCTGAACACCATATATTTT	CASSSDGDLNTIYF	-	TRBJ1-3	TRBV7-2	-
TGTGCCAGCAGCAATACCGGGACAGGGGACAATCAGCCCCAGCATTTT	CASSNTGTGDNQPQHF	-	TRBJ1-5	TRBV28	TRBD1
TGTGCCAGCAGCTACTTACAGGGTGGCACCGGGGAGCTGTTTTTT	CASSYLQGGTGELFF	-	TRBJ2-2	TRBV11-2	-
TGTGCCTGGACCACCGGGGGGGACACTGAAGCTTTCTTT	CAWTTGGDTEAFF	-	TRBJ1-1	TRBV30	-
TGTGCCAGCAGGACAGCGAACACTGAAGCTTTCTTT	CASRTANTEAFF	-	TRBJ1-1	TRBV28	-
TGTGCCAGCAGCGTAGCCGGACAGCCGGGGACTAATGAAAAACTGTTTTTT	CASSVAGQPGTNEKLFF	-	TRBJ1-4	TRBV9	-